These T cell receptor beta chains were read from a single sample in a study of vaccination and CD4 T cells after COVID-19. Their antigens remain unidentified. TCRdb used MiXCR to reprocess the PCR reads, holding one entry per CDR3 protein. This table holds some 22,000 distinct CDR3 sequences, 30% to 35% found once. The starting material was CD4+ T cells from blood, cultured in vitro, obtained about 7 months after SARS-CoV-2 vaccination. The source is a human donor who had recovered from COVID-19. Each CDR3 is given with its conserved first and last residue. D genes are given only for firm matches. The listing skips clone size in some rows; elsewhere it reads once, few, many or a size class.

>TRBJ2-3|TRBD2|-|TRBV7-8
CASSLGLASTDTQYF
TGTGCCAGCAGCTTAGGACTAGCGAGCACAGATACGCAGTATTTT
>TRBJ2-7|-|-|TRBV20-1
CSARRQGYEQYF
TGCAGTGCTAGAAGGCAGGGCTACGAGCAGTACTTC
>TRBJ2-1|TRBD2|-|TRBV7-3
CASSPTSGRSYNEQFF
TGTGCCAGCAGCCCGACTAGCGGGAGATCCTACAATGAGCAGTTCTTC
>TRBJ1-2|-|-|TRBV7-8
CASSTDRNYGYTF
TGTGCCAGCAGCACGGACAGAAACTATGGCTACACCTTC
>TRBJ1-2|-|few|TRBV7-9
CASSWGGRDNYGYTF
TGTGCCAGCAGCTGGGGAGGCAGGGACAATTATGGCTACACCTTC
>TRBJ2-6|TRBD2|-|TRBV6-5
CASSSPRERSGANVLTF
TGTGCCAGCAGTTCCCCGCGGGAGAGATCTGGGGCCAACGTCCTGACTTTC
>TRBJ2-4|TRBD2|-|TRBV5-1
CASSLEASGRRNIQYF
TGCGCCAGCAGCTTGGAAGCTAGCGGGAGACGCAACATTCAGTACTTC
>TRBJ2-1|-|-|TRBV5-8
CASNWGIWSYNEQFF
TGTGCCAGCAACTGGGGTATTTGGTCCTACAATGAGCAGTTCTTC
>TRBJ2-7|-|medium-sized|TRBV7-9
CASSLNSGSPEQYF
TGTGCCAGCAGCTTAAACTCAGGTTCACCCGAGCAGTACTTC
>TRBJ2-7|-|few|TRBV6-5
CASSYSPDRGAYEQYF
TGTGCCAGCAGTTACTCTCCCGACCGGGGAGCCTACGAGCAGTACTTC
>TRBJ1-5|-|-|TRBV19
CASSIPGRSQPQHF
TGTGCCAGTAGTATCCCGGGACGATCCCAGCCCCAGCATTTT
>TRBJ2-5|TRBD2|-|TRBV28
CASGTIQETQYF
TGTGCCAGCGGGACTATCCAAGAGACCCAGTACTTC
>TRBJ2-1|-|once|TRBV2
CASSEGGIGYNEQFF
TGTGCCAGCAGTGAAGGCGGGATTGGCTACAATGAGCAGTTCTTC
>TRBJ2-5|-|few|TRBV7-7
CASSATLGGGTQYF
TGTGCTAGCAGCGCGACCCTCGGCGGCGGGACCCAGTACTTC
>TRBJ2-7|-|-|TRBV28
CASRRGPLLYEQYF
TGTGCCAGCAGGCGGGGTCCACTTCTCTACGAGCAGTACTTC
>TRBJ2-3|TRBD2|-|TRBV7-9
CASSLSSGSPLASTDTQYF
TGTGCCAGCAGCTTAAGTAGCGGGAGTCCTCTGGCAAGCACAGATACGCAGTATTTT
>TRBJ2-1|TRBD1|-|TRBV27
CASSWAQTGTQFF
TGTGCCAGCAGCTGGGCCCAGACAGGGACGCAGTTCTTC
>TRBJ1-1|-|few|TRBV20-1
CSASLMRAEAFF
TGCAGTGCCTCCTTAATGCGGGCCGAAGCTTTCTTT
>TRBJ2-7|TRBD1|few|TRBV6-1
CASRVGQGNYEQYF
TGTGCCAGCAGGGTGGGACAGGGGAACTACGAGCAGTACTTC
>TRBJ2-3|-|-|TRBV7-9
CASSLQGLREDTQYF
TGTGCCAGCAGCTTACAGGGGCTTCGGGAAGATACGCAGTATTTT
>TRBJ2-7|-|few|TRBV19
CASSIPGEQYF
TGTGCCAGTAGTATCCCCGGGGAGCAGTACTTC
>TRBJ2-7|TRBD2|few|TRBV20-1
CSARDSAGTRGIVYEQYF
TGCAGTGCTAGAGACTCGGCCGGGACTAGAGGTATAGTCTACGAGCAGTACTTC
>TRBJ2-5|-|-|TRBV11-1
CASSAGQGETQYF
TGTGCCAGCAGCGCGGGACAAGGAGAGACCCAGTACTTC
>TRBJ2-7|-|-|TRBV28
CASSPLGTASYEQYF
TGTGCCAGCAGCCCCTTAGGTACGGCATCCTACGAGCAGTACTTC
>TRBJ1-2|-|few|TRBV28
CASSLYITGGSMYGYTF
TGTGCCAGCAGTTTATACATTACGGGAGGGAGCATGTATGGCTACACCTTC
>TRBJ1-5|-|-|TRBV7-9
CASSSGRPNQPQHF
TGTGCCAGCAGCTCCGGACGACCTAATCAGCCCCAGCATTTT
>TRBJ2-7|TRBD2|medium-sized|TRBV7-2
CASTYGLAGGPSYEQYF
TGTGCCAGCACCTACGGACTAGCGGGAGGGCCGTCCTACGAGCAGTACTTC
>TRBJ1-5|-|-|TRBV20-1
CSARTGGVQPQHF
TGCAGTGCTCGTACGGGGGGTGTTCAGCCCCAGCATTTT
>TRBJ1-2|-|few|TRBV7-2
CASSMVLGRRDGYTF
TGTGCCAGCTCAATGGTTCTCGGGCGACGGGATGGCTACACCTTC
>TRBJ1-2|-|-|TRBV7-2
CASSLGIVWGDYGYTF
TGTGCCAGCAGCTTAGGAATTGTGTGGGGAGACTATGGCTACACCTTC
>TRBJ1-6|-|few|TRBV6-1
CASTEGRSPLHF
TGTGCCAGCACCGAAGGGCGGTCACCCCTCCACTTT
>TRBJ1-5|-|few|TRBV28
CASRLDSNQPQHF
TGTGCCAGCAGACTGGACAGCAATCAGCCCCAGCATTTT
>TRBJ2-4|-|-|TRBV28
CASIGQGNYIQYF
TGTGCCAGCATCGGGCAGGGGAATTACATTCAGTACTTC
>TRBJ2-3|-|-|TRBV28
CASSYMDTQYF
TGTGCCAGCAGTTATATGGATACGCAGTATTTT
>TRBJ2-7|-|-|TRBV5-6
CASSSLWGGKQYF
TGTGCCAGCAGCTCTCTCTGGGGTGGAAAGCAGTACTTC
>TRBJ1-5|-|few|TRBV7-8
CASSLRAGNSNQPQHF
TGTGCCAGCAGCTTACGGGCAGGTAATAGCAATCAGCCCCAGCATTTT
>TRBJ1-5|-|-|TRBV7-8
CASSLDRVGQPQHF
TGTGCCAGCAGCTTAGACAGGGTTGGGCAGCCCCAGCATTTT
>TRBJ2-7|TRBD2|-|TRBV6-1
CASSTGGSSYEQYF
TGTGCCAGCAGCACCGGGGGGAGCTCCTACGAGCAGTACTTC
>TRBJ1-6|-|-|TRBV5-1
CASSLESGAGSPLHF
TGCGCCAGCAGCTTGGAGTCAGGGGCCGGTTCACCCCTCCACTTT
>TRBJ2-2|-|-|TRBV20-1
CSARWTGHRSGELFF
TGCAGTGCGCGATGGACGGGGCACCGGTCCGGGGAGCTGTTTTTT
>TRBJ2-7|-|few|TRBV27
CASSSLGVRATYEQYF
TGTGCCAGCAGTTCCCTCGGCGTTAGAGCTACCTACGAGCAGTACTTC
>TRBJ2-3|-|-|TRBV7-3
CASSLSLFGTATDTQYF
TGTGCCAGCAGCTTATCTTTGTTCGGGACGGCAACAGATACGCAGTATTTT
>TRBJ2-5|-|few|TRBV6-1
CASSRAARETQYF
TGTGCCAGCAGTCGGGCTGCTCGGGAGACCCAGTACTTC
>TRBJ2-1|TRBD2|-|TRBV7-2
CASSLVGLAGTEQFF
TGTGCCAGCAGCTTAGTAGGACTAGCGGGGACCGAGCAGTTCTTC
>TRBJ2-3|-|few|TRBV20-1
CSAPKGLLGTDTQYF
TGCAGTGCCCCTAAGGGGCTACTGGGCACAGATACGCAGTATTTT
>TRBJ1-2|-|medium-sized|TRBV28
CAATRGRGVPGRDGYTF
TGTGCCGCTACCCGTGGCAGGGGCGTTCCCGGGAGGGATGGCTACACCTTC
>TRBJ2-5|TRBD1|-|TRBV5-1
CASRPGGIRETQYF
TGCGCCAGCAGACCAGGGGGCATTCGAGAGACCCAGTACTTC
>TRBJ2-5|-|few|TRBV10-1
CASSESIAETQYF
TGCGCCAGCAGTGAGTCTATAGCTGAGACCCAGTACTTC
>TRBJ2-3|-|-|TRBV29-1
CSVDGGVDTQYF
TGCAGCGTTGATGGAGGGGTAGATACGCAGTATTTT
>TRBJ2-5|TRBD1|few|TRBV7-3
CASSLTGGRQETQYF
TGTGCCAGCAGCTTAACAGGGGGCCGGCAAGAGACCCAGTACTTC
>TRBJ2-1|-|-|TRBV7-2
CASSLLSQREQFF
TGTGCCAGCAGCTTACTTTCCCAACGGGAGCAGTTCTTC